The rows below give T cell receptor beta chains drawn from one sample of a study of cytomegalovirus exposure and HLA in healthy donors. Assay: immunoSEQ multiplex PCR; the TCRdb copy retains only in-frame clones and omits some. The table has under 200,000 clones, around 68% seen once. Sequencing was performed on PBMCs. These receptor sequences come from a man between 45 and 60 years old in good health and CMV-seronegative. CDR3s include the opening cysteine and the closing phenylalanine or tryptophan. D genes are given only for firm matches. The size entry is marked missing in some rows and otherwise reads once, few, many or a size class.

D gene: -; clone size: -; V gene: TRBV7-6; CDR3 length: 14; J gene: TRBJ1-5; CDR3 protein: CASSLGARNQPQHF; CDR3 DNA: TGTGCCAGCAGCTTAGGAGCGAGGAATCAGCCCCAGCATTTT
D gene: TRBD2; clone size: -; V gene: TRBV29-1; CDR3 length: 14; J gene: TRBJ2-1; CDR3 protein: CSVELGGGYNEQFF; CDR3 DNA: TGCAGCGTTGAACTTGGCGGGGGCTACAATGAGCAGTTCTTC
D gene: -; clone size: -; V gene: TRBV14; CDR3 length: 13; J gene: TRBJ2-1; CDR3 protein: CATLGVSYNEQFF; CDR3 DNA: TGTGCCACCCTCGGGGTCTCCTACAATGAGCAGTTCTTC
D gene: TRBD2; clone size: -; V gene: TRBV7-2; CDR3 length: 16; J gene: TRBJ2-5; CDR3 protein: CASSLGASGGQETQYF; CDR3 DNA: TGTGCCAGCAGCTTAGGGGCTAGCGGGGGCCAAGAGACCCAGTACTTC
D gene: TRBD2; clone size: -; V gene: TRBV11-2; CDR3 length: 16; J gene: TRBJ2-1; CDR3 protein: CASSLDGGGAGDEQFF; CDR3 DNA: TGTGCCAGCAGCTTAGACGGCGGGGGGGCCGGAGATGAGCAGTTCTTC
D gene: -; clone size: -; V gene: TRBV18; CDR3 length: 16; J gene: TRBJ1-2; CDR3 protein: CASSPPGQGGNYGYTF; CDR3 DNA: TGTGCCAGCTCACCACCGGGTCAGGGTGGAAACTATGGCTACACCTTC
D gene: -; clone size: -; V gene: TRBV7-2; CDR3 length: 16; J gene: TRBJ1-2; CDR3 protein: CASSSWGGETNYGYTF; CDR3 DNA: TGTGCCAGCAGCTCTTGGGGGGGCGAAACAAACTATGGCTACACCTTC
D gene: -; clone size: few; V gene: TRBV5-5; CDR3 length: 17; J gene: TRBJ2-7; CDR3 protein: CASSLSVGVQGSYEQYF; CDR3 DNA: TGTGCCAGCAGCTTGTCAGTGGGAGTGCAGGGGTCCTACGAGCAGTACTTC
D gene: TRBD2; clone size: -; V gene: TRBV28; CDR3 length: 16; J gene: TRBJ2-5; CDR3 protein: CASSSPGRRGKETQYF; CDR3 DNA: TGTGCCAGCAGTTCCCCGGGGCGGCGGGGGAAAGAGACCCAGTACTTC
D gene: -; clone size: -; V gene: TRBV6-5; CDR3 length: 15; J gene: TRBJ1-5; CDR3 protein: CASSAFREANQPQHF; CDR3 DNA: TGTGCCAGCAGCGCCTTCCGGGAAGCTAATCAGCCCCAGCATTTT
D gene: -; clone size: -; V gene: TRBV11-2; CDR3 length: 13; J gene: TRBJ2-3; CDR3 protein: CASSLFRTDTQYF; CDR3 DNA: TGTGCCAGCAGCTTGTTTAGAACAGATACGCAGTATTTT
D gene: TRBD1; clone size: -; V gene: TRBV19; CDR3 length: 16; J gene: TRBJ1-5; CDR3 protein: CASSPSDRGSNQPQHF; CDR3 DNA: TGTGCCAGTAGTCCCTCTGACAGGGGTAGCAATCAGCCCCAGCATTTT
D gene: TRBD1; clone size: -; V gene: TRBV28; CDR3 length: 16; J gene: TRBJ1-3; CDR3 protein: CASSRIGGYSGNTIYF; CDR3 DNA: TGTGCCAGCAGCCGAATAGGGGGCTACTCTGGAAACACCATATATTTT
D gene: TRBD1; clone size: -; V gene: TRBV6-5; CDR3 length: 15; J gene: TRBJ1-2; CDR3 protein: CASRQPGTASYGYTF; CDR3 DNA: TGTGCCAGCAGACAACCCGGGACAGCCTCCTATGGCTACACCTTC
D gene: -; clone size: few; V gene: TRBV6-1; CDR3 length: 15; J gene: TRBJ1-2; CDR3 protein: CASSRTDVANYGYTF; CDR3 DNA: TGTGCCAGCAGCCGGACAGACGTCGCTAACTATGGCTACACCTTC
D gene: -; clone size: -; V gene: TRBV7-6; CDR3 length: 14; J gene: TRBJ1-6; CDR3 protein: CASSQEGGNSPLHF; CDR3 DNA: TGTGCCAGCAGCCAAGAGGGTGGGAATTCACCCCTCCACTTT
D gene: TRBD1; clone size: -; V gene: TRBV5-1; CDR3 length: 16; J gene: TRBJ1-4; CDR3 protein: CASSPQGGLSGEKLFF; CDR3 DNA: TGCGCCAGCAGCCCACAGGGGGGGCTATCAGGTGAAAAACTGTTTTTT
D gene: -; clone size: medium-sized; V gene: TRBV4-2; CDR3 length: 14; J gene: TRBJ1-1; CDR3 protein: CASRDWTADGEAFF; CDR3 DNA: TGTGCCAGCAGAGACTGGACTGCAGACGGTGAAGCTTTCTTT
D gene: TRBD1; clone size: -; V gene: TRBV29-1; CDR3 length: 13; J gene: TRBJ1-1; CDR3 protein: CSSRQGWNTEAFF; CDR3 DNA: TGCAGCTCTCGACAGGGCTGGAACACTGAAGCTTTCTTT
D gene: TRBD1; clone size: -; V gene: TRBV5-1; CDR3 length: 17; J gene: TRBJ2-3; CDR3 protein: CASSSSPGQGSTDTQYF; CDR3 DNA: TGCGCCAGCAGCTCCTCCCCGGGACAGGGGAGCACAGATACGCAGTATTTT
D gene: TRBD1; clone size: -; V gene: TRBV11-2; CDR3 length: 15; J gene: TRBJ2-7; CDR3 protein: CASSLTQGQGLEQYF; CDR3 DNA: TGTGCCAGCAGCTTAACCCAGGGACAGGGGCTCGAGCAGTACTTC
D gene: TRBD2; clone size: -; V gene: TRBV11-2; CDR3 length: 16; J gene: TRBJ2-3; CDR3 protein: CASSRTSGGKEDTQYF; CDR3 DNA: TGTGCCAGCAGTCGGACTAGCGGGGGGAAAGAGGATACGCAGTATTTT
D gene: TRBD1; clone size: -; V gene: TRBV6-5; CDR3 length: 15; J gene: TRBJ2-7; CDR3 protein: CASSDTGTGDYEQYF; CDR3 DNA: TGTGCCAGCAGCGATACCGGGACAGGGGACTACGAGCAGTACTTC
D gene: TRBD2; clone size: -; V gene: TRBV5-1; CDR3 length: 17; J gene: TRBJ2-3; CDR3 protein: CASSGGGLAGPTDTQYF; CDR3 DNA: TGCGCCAGCAGCGGTGGTGGGCTAGCGGGGCCCACAGATACGCAGTATTTT
D gene: -; clone size: -; V gene: TRBV4-2; CDR3 length: 14; J gene: TRBJ1-5; CDR3 protein: CASSPAPGVQPQHF; CDR3 DNA: TGTGCCAGCAGTCCCGCCCCCGGGGTGCAGCCCCAGCATTTT
D gene: -; clone size: few; V gene: TRBV5-1; CDR3 length: 14; J gene: TRBJ1-1; CDR3 protein: CASSLGQGGTEAFF; CDR3 DNA: TGCGCCAGCAGCTTGGGGCAGGGAGGCACTGAAGCTTTCTTT
D gene: TRBD1; clone size: -; V gene: TRBV7-9; CDR3 length: 15; J gene: TRBJ1-3; CDR3 protein: CASSLGTVAGNTIYF; CDR3 DNA: TGTGCCAGCAGTCTGGGGACAGTTGCTGGAAACACCATATATTTT
D gene: -; clone size: once; V gene: TRBV5-1; CDR3 length: 13; J gene: TRBJ2-3; CDR3 protein: CASSFRDFDTQYF; CDR3 DNA: TGCGCCAGCAGCTTCCGGGACTTCGATACGCAGTATTTT
D gene: TRBD2; clone size: once; V gene: TRBV4-1; CDR3 length: 15; J gene: TRBJ2-7; CDR3 protein: CASSQVASGAYEQYF; CDR3 DNA: TGCGCCAGCAGCCAAGTGGCTAGCGGAGCGTACGAGCAGTACTTC
D gene: TRBD2; clone size: -; V gene: TRBV6-1; CDR3 length: 16; J gene: TRBJ2-2; CDR3 protein: CASSGAGGLNTGELFF; CDR3 DNA: TGTGCCAGCAGTGGAGCGGGGGGTTTAAACACCGGGGAGCTGTTTTTT
D gene: TRBD1; clone size: -; V gene: TRBV7-9; CDR3 length: 17; J gene: TRBJ2-7; CDR3 protein: CASSPLPGGQGAYEQYF; CDR3 DNA: TGTGCCAGCAGCCCCCTCCCGGGGGGACAGGGGGCATACGAGCAGTACTTC
D gene: TRBD1; clone size: -; V gene: TRBV25-1; CDR3 length: 15; J gene: TRBJ1-1; CDR3 protein: CASSSPGQLNTEAFF; CDR3 DNA: TGTGCCAGCAGTTCTCCGGGACAGCTGAACACTGAAGCTTTCTTT
D gene: TRBD1; clone size: few; V gene: TRBV23-1; CDR3 length: 16; J gene: TRBJ2-1; CDR3 protein: CARALQWDRSYNEQFF; CDR3 DNA: TGCGCCCGAGCACTACAATGGGACAGATCCTACAATGAGCAGTTCTTC
D gene: TRBD1; clone size: -; V gene: TRBV11-2; CDR3 length: 14; J gene: TRBJ1-1; CDR3 protein: CASSTGQGSTEAFF; CDR3 DNA: TGTGCCAGCAGCACTGGACAGGGTTCCACTGAAGCTTTCTTT
D gene: -; clone size: -; V gene: TRBV5-1; CDR3 length: 14; J gene: TRBJ2-7; CDR3 protein: CASSFTGRSEEQYF; CDR3 DNA: TGCGCCAGCAGCTTTACAGGGAGATCGGAGGAGCAGTACTTC
D gene: TRBD1; clone size: -; V gene: TRBV28; CDR3 length: 15; J gene: TRBJ2-3; CDR3 protein: CASSTGTGPTDTQYF; CDR3 DNA: TGTGCCAGCTCGACCGGGACAGGTCCGACAGATACGCAGTATTTT
D gene: -; clone size: -; V gene: TRBV7-9; CDR3 length: 13; J gene: TRBJ2-7; CDR3 protein: CSSSLGGGYEQYF; CDR3 DNA: TGTTCCAGCAGCTTAGGGGGAGGTTACGAGCAGTACTTC
D gene: -; clone size: -; V gene: TRBV6-5; CDR3 length: 13; J gene: TRBJ2-5; CDR3 protein: CASSPQGRGTQYF; CDR3 DNA: TGTGCCAGCAGTCCACAGGGACGGGGGACCCAGTACTTC
D gene: -; clone size: -; V gene: TRBV5-1; CDR3 length: 13; J gene: TRBJ1-4; CDR3 protein: CASARGTNEKLFF; CDR3 DNA: TGCGCCAGCGCCCGAGGAACTAATGAAAAACTGTTTTTT
D gene: -; clone size: -; V gene: TRBV7-9; CDR3 length: 16; J gene: TRBJ1-4; CDR3 protein: CASSLSGGTVNEKLFF; CDR3 DNA: TGTGCCAGCAGCTTAAGCGGGGGCACTGTTAATGAAAAACTGTTTTTT
D gene: -; clone size: -; V gene: TRBV4-1; CDR3 length: 15; J gene: TRBJ2-3; CDR3 protein: CASSPGEGGTDTQYF; CDR3 DNA: TGCGCCAGCAGCCCTGGGGAAGGGGGTACAGATACGCAGTATTTT
D gene: TRBD2; clone size: -; V gene: TRBV20-1; CDR3 length: 11; J gene: TRBJ2-3; CDR3 protein: CSAPSGATQYF; CDR3 DNA: TGCAGTGCCCCTAGCGGGGCAACGCAGTATTTT
D gene: -; clone size: -; V gene: TRBV5-1; CDR3 length: 14; J gene: TRBJ2-5; CDR3 protein: CASRVEGAVETQYF; CDR3 DNA: TGCGCCAGCAGGGTCGAAGGGGCTGTGGAGACCCAGTACTTC
D gene: TRBD1; clone size: -; V gene: TRBV4-3; CDR3 length: 14; J gene: TRBJ1-2; CDR3 protein: CASSQRQGAYGYTF; CDR3 DNA: TGCGCCAGCAGCCAGCGACAGGGAGCCTATGGCTACACCTTC
D gene: TRBD2; clone size: -; V gene: TRBV7-3; CDR3 length: 18; J gene: TRBJ2-7; CDR3 protein: CASSLRPSGGKETYEQYF; CDR3 DNA: TGTGCCAGCAGCTTAAGGCCTAGCGGGGGGAAGGAGACCTACGAGCAGTACTTC
D gene: TRBD1; clone size: -; V gene: TRBV2; CDR3 length: 15; J gene: TRBJ1-6; CDR3 protein: CASTGQGGGNSPLHF; CDR3 DNA: TGTGCCAGCACCGGACAGGGAGGTGGTAATTCACCCCTCCACTTT
D gene: TRBD1; clone size: -; V gene: TRBV7-2; CDR3 length: 19; J gene: TRBJ2-1; CDR3 protein: CASSLNGQGSLQSSGEQFF; CDR3 DNA: TGTGCCAGCAGCTTAAACGGACAGGGGAGCTTACAATCCTCCGGTGAGCAGTTCTTC
D gene: TRBD2; clone size: -; V gene: TRBV2; CDR3 length: 12; J gene: TRBJ2-5; CDR3 protein: CASRVGGETQYF; CDR3 DNA: TGTGCCAGCAGAGTGGGGGGGGAGACCCAGTACTTC
D gene: -; clone size: -; V gene: TRBV13; CDR3 length: 16; J gene: TRBJ2-1; CDR3 protein: CASSFPLLIQIHEQFF; CDR3 DNA: TGTGCCAGCAGCTTCCCCCTCCTGATCCAGATCCATGAGCAGTTCTTC
D gene: -; clone size: -; V gene: TRBV19; CDR3 length: 13; J gene: TRBJ1-5; CDR3 protein: CASNDRINQPQHF; CDR3 DNA: TGTGCCAGTAATGACAGGATAAATCAGCCCCAGCATTTT
D gene: -; clone size: few; V gene: TRBV2; CDR3 length: 15; J gene: TRBJ1-1; CDR3 protein: CASSPTGTPGTEAFF; CDR3 DNA: TGTGCCAGCAGTCCTACCGGGACTCCTGGCACTGAAGCTTTCTTT
D gene: -; clone size: -; V gene: TRBV7-9; CDR3 length: 13; J gene: TRBJ2-2; CDR3 protein: CASSSTSTGELFF; CDR3 DNA: TGTGCCAGCAGCTCGACAAGCACCGGGGAGCTGTTTTTT
D gene: TRBD2; clone size: few; V gene: TRBV2; CDR3 length: 15; J gene: TRBJ2-1; CDR3 protein: CASSFGGGPYNEQFF; CDR3 DNA: TGTGCCAGCTCTTTCGGGGGGGGGCCTTACAATGAGCAGTTCTTC
D gene: TRBD1; clone size: -; V gene: TRBV7-8; CDR3 length: 16; J gene: TRBJ1-2; CDR3 protein: CASSLVRTGQNYGYTF; CDR3 DNA: TGTGCCAGCAGCTTAGTTCGGACAGGGCAGAACTATGGCTACACCTTC
D gene: -; clone size: -; V gene: TRBV4-2; CDR3 length: 12; J gene: TRBJ1-1; CDR3 protein: CASSHERSEAFF; CDR3 DNA: TGTGCCAGCAGTCACGAGAGGAGTGAAGCTTTCTTT
D gene: TRBD1; clone size: few; V gene: TRBV5-4; CDR3 length: 15; J gene: TRBJ1-2; CDR3 protein: CASSPDRDQGYGYTF; CDR3 DNA: TGTGCCAGCAGCCCTGACAGGGACCAGGGCTATGGCTACACCTTC
D gene: TRBD1; clone size: few; V gene: TRBV7-3; CDR3 length: 15; J gene: TRBJ2-1; CDR3 protein: CASSPWLGQGAPVFF; CDR3 DNA: TGTGCCAGCAGCCCATGGCTGGGACAGGGGGCCCCGGTATTCTTC
D gene: TRBD2; clone size: -; V gene: TRBV10-3; CDR3 length: 15; J gene: TRBJ2-7; CDR3 protein: CAISESQAGPYEQYF; CDR3 DNA: TGTGCCATCAGTGAGTCCCAAGCGGGACCCTACGAGCAGTACTTC
D gene: -; clone size: -; V gene: TRBV5-5; CDR3 length: 13; J gene: TRBJ2-5; CDR3 protein: CASSFRSQETQYF; CDR3 DNA: TGTGCCAGCAGCTTTAGAAGCCAAGAGACCCAGTACTTC
D gene: -; clone size: few; V gene: TRBV6-5; CDR3 length: 14; J gene: TRBJ1-1; CDR3 protein: CASSYGERATEAFF; CDR3 DNA: TGTGCCAGCAGTTACGGGGAGAGGGCCACTGAAGCTTTCTTT